The subject of this entry is one T cell receptor beta chain. The data were obtained in a study of shared clonotypes between healthy human individuals. As for the study in general: Donors, aged 18 to 49, were a couple of women and three men.

On ten immunoSEQ deep assay plates, unsorted PBMC DNA was sequenced. Only in-frame clones appear in the TCRdb table, and some are missing; sequencing was by immunoSEQ multiplex PCR. Of about 450,000 clones listed, roughly 77% are singletons. V was pared by 5 bases and J by 5 bases, with 18 bases between. Germline-derived CDR1 and CDR2 are SEHNR and FQNEAQ (reference sequence). CDR3 size: 15 residues. The chain joins TRBV7-9 to TRBJ2-5; no reliable D call. The specimen was PBMCs. The sequence derives from a middle-aged woman in good health. Some clones in this sample may be carry-over from other donors' samples. This CDR3 reads CASSVVGGKRETQYF. The DNA of the CDR3 is TGTGCCAGCAGCGTAGTAGGCGGAAAGAGGGAGACCCAGTACTTC.